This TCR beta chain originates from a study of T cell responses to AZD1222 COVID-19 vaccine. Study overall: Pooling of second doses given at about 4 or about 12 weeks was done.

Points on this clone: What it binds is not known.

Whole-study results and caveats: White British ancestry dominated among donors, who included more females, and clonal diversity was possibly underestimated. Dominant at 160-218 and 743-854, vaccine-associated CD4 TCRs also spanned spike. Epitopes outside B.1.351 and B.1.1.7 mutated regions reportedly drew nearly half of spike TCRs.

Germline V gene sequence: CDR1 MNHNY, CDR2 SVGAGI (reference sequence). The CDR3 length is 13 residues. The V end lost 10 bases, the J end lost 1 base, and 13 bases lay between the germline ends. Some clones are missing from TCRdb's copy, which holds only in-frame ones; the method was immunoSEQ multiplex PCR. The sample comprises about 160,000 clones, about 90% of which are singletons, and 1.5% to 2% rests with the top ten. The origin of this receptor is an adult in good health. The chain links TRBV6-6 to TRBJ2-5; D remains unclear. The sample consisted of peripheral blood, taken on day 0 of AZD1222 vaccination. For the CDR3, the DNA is TGTGCCACCGATGACGGTCCCCAAGAGACCCAGTACTTC. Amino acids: CATDDGPQETQYF.